Sequencing of this T cell receptor beta chain was carried out in a study of T cells after yellow fever vaccination. Regarding the study as a whole: Subsequent to the booster, the majority of primary-vaccination clones reappeared (96% CD4, around 85% CD8).

In germline, CDR1 is SGHTA, CDR2 FQGNSA. This CDR3 spans 15 amino acids. V lost 1 base, J lost 11 bases, and 4 bases stayed unmatched. Generation of TCR cDNA used 5'RACE template switching (which added a universal primer site and UMIs). TCRdb fed the 5' RACE reads into MiXCR, producing one record per CDR3 protein. The data hold a few hundred thousand distinct CDR3 sequences, with 9.5% to 13% observed a single time. This clonotype was detected only a few times. The target antigen is unknown. The V call is TRBV7-2, the J call TRBJ2-2; 13 bases align to TRBD2. This receptor was obtained from a man aged 18 to 30 who received the YFV17D yellow fever vaccine. The specimen comprised PBMCs, sampled on the day of the first yellow fever vaccination. In nucleotides, the CDR3 is TGTGCCAGCAGCTTAGGGGGACTAGCGGGGCTCGAGCTGTTTTTT. It codes for CASSLGGLAGLELFF.